A single sample gave rise to the 6 T cell receptor beta chains below, sequenced in a study of T cell responses to AZD1222 COVID-19 vaccine. Generated by immunoSEQ multiplex PCR, the TCRdb table keeps only in-frame clones and is missing some. The table shows about 210,000 clones, with around 92% occurring only once. The sequences come from peripheral blood, collected on day 0 of AZD1222 vaccination. Receptor source: an adult in good health.

The J gene is TRBJ2-3, the V gene TRBV5-1, with D uncertain. Trimming removed 0 bases from V and 1 base from J, with 12 bases in between. This CDR3 spans 16 amino acids. From germline, CDR1 is SGHRS and CDR2 YFSETQ. The CDR3 DNA reads TGCGCCAGCAGCTTGGACTGGCCTGCGCGCACAGATACGCAGTATTTT. Protein sequence: CASSLDWPARTDTQYF.

Details on this clone: This sample also contains other DNA sequences that code for the same CDR3. This chain links TRBV6-5 with TRBJ1-1; 9 bases align to TRBD1. The CDR3 has 15 residues. Per germline, CDR1 MNHEY and CDR2 SVGAGI. With V trimmed by 0 bases and J by 2 bases, 1 base remained unmatched. DNA of the CDR3: TGTGCCAGCAGTTACTCGGGACAGGGCAACACTGAAGCTTTCTTT. Its protein product is CASSYSGQGNTEAFF.

The V gene is TRBV4-1, the J gene TRBJ2-5; 11 bases fit TRBD2. The CDR3 sequence is 18 residues long. V dropped 4 bases and J dropped 5; count of bases not matched to a gene: 15. Germline V gene lookup returns CDR1 MGHRA and CDR2 YSYEKL. The CDR3 coding sequence is TGCGCCAGCAGCCCCGGGACTAGCGGAAAAACAGTCGGGGAGACCCAGTACTTC. This codes for CASSPGTSGKTVGETQYF.

The chain recombines TRBV5-4 with TRBJ2-5; 8 bases align to TRBD2. In germline, CDR1 is SGHNT, CDR2 YYREEE (reference sequence). This CDR3 has 13 amino acids. The junction had 2 bases not matched to a gene; V was cut back by 5 bases and J by 2 bases. CDR3 loop: CASRASGQETQYF. The CDR3 DNA reads as TGTGCCAGCAGGGCTAGCGGGCAAGAGACCCAGTACTTC. Filled out from reference TRBV5-4 and TRBJ2-5, the complete variable domain reads ETGVTQSPTHLIKTRGQQVTLRCSSQSGHNTVSWYQQALGQGPQFIFQYYREEENGRGNFPPRFSGLQFPNYSSELNVNALELDDSALYLCASRASGQETQYFGPGTRLLVL.

V usage is TRBV6-5 and J usage is TRBJ1-3, with TRBD1 matching over 8 bases. The length of the CDR3 is 13 residues. The germline V gene encodes CDR1 MNHEY and CDR2 SVGAGI. V lost 5 bases and J lost 6; bases outside the gene matches: 3. CDR3 residues: CASSRDRTNTIYF. CDR3 DNA sequence: TGTGCCAGCAGTAGGGACAGGACAAACACCATATATTTT.

This CDR3 reads CASILGGSSYNEQFF. CDR3 in DNA: TGTGCCAGCATCCTGGGGGGGTCCTCCTACAATGAGCAGTTCTTC. The V call is TRBV6-5, the J call TRBJ2-1; 7 nucleotides match TRBD2. CDR1 and CDR2 (germline): MNHEY, SVGAGI. V was clipped by 7 bases and J by 0 bases; unmatched bases: 6. The CDR3 totals 15 residues.